Below are 25 T cell receptor beta chains sequenced from a single sample in a study of shared clonotypes between healthy human individuals. Sequencing used immunoSEQ multiplex PCR; TCRdb keeps in-frame clones, though not all of them. The sample yields around 2.3 million clones, approximately 95% seen once. Input material: naive CD4+ T cells sorted from blood. Subset given: CD45RA+ positively selected. These receptor sequences come from a young man in good health.

This chain links TRBV29-1 with TRBJ1-1; no reliable D call. The CDR3 covers 15 residues. Trimming pared 6 bases from V and 0 bases from J, leaving 17 bases between. Germline CDR1 is SQVTM and CDR2 is ANQGSEA. CDR3 protein: CSVERTTGLNTEAFF. The CDR3 nucleotides read TGCAGCGTCGAGCGGACTACCGGGTTGAACACTGAAGCTTTCTTT.

As to this clone: Other DNA sequences of this sample code for an identical CDR3. V gene TRBV18 combines with J gene TRBJ1-5; D call uncertain. The germline CDR1 and CDR2 sequences are KGHSH and LQKENI. CDR3 length: 13 residues. The V and J ends lost 4 bases and 0 bases respectively, with 4 bases between them. CDR3 nucleotide sequence: TGTGCCAGCTCACTAGATAGCAATCAGCCCCAGCATTTT. Its protein is CASSLDSNQPQHF.

Worth noting for this clone: The identical CDR3 is also encoded by other nucleotide sequences in the sample. The gene calls are TRBV5-1 and TRBJ2-3, with a possible D match to TRBD2 (5 bases). The V end lost 4 bases, the J end lost 0 bases, and 9 bases lay between the germline ends. The CDR3 has 14 amino acids. Germline V gene lookup returns CDR1 SGHRS and CDR2 YFSETQ. The chain's CDR3 is CASSPRTSTDTQYF. In DNA form, the CDR3 reads TGCGCCAGCAGCCCGCGGACTAGCACAGATACGCAGTATTTT.

This sequence joins TRBV9 and TRBJ2-2, with 7 bases aligning to TRBD1. This CDR3 is 17 amino acids long. J lost 4 bases, V lost 4 bases, and 13 bases had no gene match. Germline CDR1 and CDR2: SGDLS and YYNGEE. CDR3 amino acids: CASSTDFGTASTGELFF. The CDR3 DNA sequence: TGTGCCAGCAGCACTGATTTCGGGACAGCCTCCACCGGGGAGCTGTTTTTT.

The rearrangement uses TRBV28 and TRBJ2-7; D unresolved. The V and J ends lost 7 bases and 4 bases respectively, with 14 bases between them. The CDR3 totals 13 residues. The germline gives CDR1 MDHEN, CDR2 SYDVKM. The CDR3 here is CASIKGFGYEQYF. The CDR3 coding sequence is TGTGCCAGCATCAAAGGGTTCGGGTACGAGCAGTACTTC.

J is TRBJ1-5 and V is TRBV19, with 8 nucleotides matching TRBD1. Germline CDR1 LNHDA, CDR2 SQIVND (reference sequence). The V gene end was trimmed by 4 bases and the J gene end by 6 bases; junction bases not matched to a gene: 8. The CDR3 loop spans 15 amino acids. The CDR3 sequence: CASSKATGDTQPQHF. For the CDR3, the DNA is TGTGCCAGTAGTAAAGCGACAGGGGATACTCAGCCCCAGCATTTT.

The genes are TRBV10-3 and TRBJ1-1; D may be TRBD1 (6 bases). Germline loops: CDR1 ENHRY, CDR2 SYGVKD. The V gene lost 3 bases and the J gene lost 0 bases, with 14 bases spanning the gap. The CDR3 extends over 16 amino acids. The CDR3 is CAISERTGTMNTEAFF. The DNA of the CDR3 is TGTGCCATCAGTGAAAGAACAGGGACCATGAACACTGAAGCTTTCTTT.

The V call is TRBV11-2, the J call TRBJ1-3; possibly TRBD1 for D (5 bases). CDR3 size: 19 residues. CDR1 is SGHAT, CDR2 FQNNGV, per germline. The V end lost 1 base, the J end lost 0 bases, and 19 bases lay between the germline ends. In DNA form, the CDR3 reads TGTGCCAGCAGCTTAGTATTTAGGGGCAGCTCCCCCTCTGGAAACACCATATATTTT. The encoded protein is CASSLVFRGSSPSGNTIYF. Full variable domain (outside the CDR3, taken from reference TRBV11-2 and TRBJ1-3): EAGVAQSPRYKIIEKRQSVAFWCNPISGHATLYWYQQILGQGPKLLIQFQNNGVVDDSQLPKDRFSAERLKGVDSTLKIQPAKLEDSAVYLCASSLVFRGSSPSGNTIYFGEGSWLTVV.

The gene calls are TRBV5-4 and TRBJ1-2; tentatively, D is TRBD1 (6 bases). There are 13 residues in the CDR3. Germline-derived CDR1 and CDR2 are SGHNT and YYREEE (reference sequence). Trimming took off 4 bases at V and 3 bases at J, with 10 bases between the two ends. CDR3 protein: CASSETGYYGYTF. DNA of the CDR3: TGTGCCAGCAGCGAAACAGGGTACTATGGCTACACCTTC.

The chain is built from TRBV7-2 and TRBJ1-1, with a possible D match to TRBD1 (5 bases). This CDR3 has 14 amino acids. Per germline, CDR1 SGHTA and CDR2 FQGNSA. V gave up 5 bases and J gave up 5 bases, with 15 bases separating them. CDR3 loop: CASSPRTFVTEAFF. The CDR3 DNA follows: TGTGCCAGCAGCCCCCGGACATTTGTGACTGAAGCTTTCTTT.

The chain employs TRBV6-5 and TRBJ2-7, with TRBD2 identical over 10 bases. J gave up 8 bases and V 5 bases, and 6 bases lay outside the gene matches. The CDR3 runs 13 residues. In germline, CDR1 is MNHEY, CDR2 SVGAGI. This CDR3 is CASSRGTSDQQYF. CDR3 DNA: TGTGCCAGCAGTCGAGGGACTAGCGACCAGCAGTACTTC.

The chain recombines TRBV6-1 with TRBJ1-6, with unresolved D. The CDR3 length is 15 residues. Between the trimmed V and J ends, which lost 6 bases and 9 bases, there was a span of 18 bases. The germline V gene encodes CDR1 MNHNS and CDR2 SASEGT. The CDR3: CASRAVDTPGSPLHF. The CDR3 nucleotides read TGTGCCAGCAGAGCGGTCGATACGCCAGGTTCACCCCTCCACTTT.

The V and J genes are TRBV5-1 and TRBJ2-5; perhaps TRBD2 as D (6 bases). Per germline, CDR1 SGHRS and CDR2 YFSETQ. The V end was cut by 1 base, the J end by 10 bases, with 11 bases between. This CDR3 contains 12 residues. CDR3 in DNA: TGCGCCAGCAGCTTGCCGGGGGAGGACCAGTACTTC. It is translated as CASSLPGEDQYF.

This chain connects TRBV7-6 to TRBJ1-1, with D uncertain. This CDR3 has 11 amino acids. The germline gives CDR1 SGHVS, CDR2 FNYEAQ. V lost 5 bases to trimming and J lost 7 bases, with 8 bases between them. Here the CDR3 reads CASSLQFEAFF. For the CDR3, the DNA is TGTGCCAGCAGCCTTCAGTTTGAAGCTTTCTTT.

This sequence joins TRBV7-3 and TRBJ1-6; D unresolved. Trimming removed 5 bases from V and 7 bases from J, with 9 bases in between. The CDR3 has 13 amino acids. Germline assignment: CDR1 SGHTA and CDR2 FQGTGA. The CDR3 reads CASSEDVNSPLHF. CDR3 in DNA: TGTGCCAGCAGCGAAGACGTAAATTCACCCCTCCACTTT.

The rearrangement uses TRBV6-1 and TRBJ2-2, with a tentative D call TRBD2 (5 bases). Germline CDR1 MNHNS, CDR2 SASEGT. V lost 4 bases to trimming and J lost 4 bases, with 10 bases between them. The CDR3 length is 14 residues. The CDR3 sequence: CASSGGSATGELFF. CDR3 coding DNA: TGTGCCAGCAGTGGAGGGTCGGCCACCGGGGAGCTGTTTTTT.

This clone was observed once. V gene TRBV5-1 combines with J gene TRBJ2-5; D unclear. Deletions cut 0 bases from V and 2 bases from J, with 14 bases between. The germline CDR1 and CDR2 sequences are SGHRS and YFSETQ. The CDR3 has 16 residues. The CDR3 reads CASSLDFSVYQETQYF. In DNA, the CDR3 is TGCGCCAGCAGCTTGGATTTTAGTGTCTATCAAGAGACCCAGTACTTC.

V is TRBV4-3 and J is TRBJ1-2; 8 positions agree with TRBD1. With V trimmed by 3 bases and J by 5 bases, 8 bases remained unmatched. Germline-derived CDR1 and CDR2 are LGHNA and YSLEER. The CDR3 is 15 amino acids. CDR3 amino acids: CASSQTAQGGYGYTF. The CDR3 region has the DNA TGCGCCAGCAGCCAGACCGCACAGGGGGGATATGGCTACACCTTC.

The rearrangement joins TRBV5-1 to TRBJ1-1; 10 bases fit TRBD1. The V and J ends lost 4 bases and 5 bases, in that order; junction bases with no gene match: 11. The V gene's germline CDR1 is SGHRS and CDR2 YFSETQ. The CDR3 has 16 amino acids. CDR3 residues: CASSPDRGLRGTEAFF. The CDR3 bases are TGCGCCAGCAGCCCCGACAGGGGGCTGCGAGGGACTGAAGCTTTCTTT.

The chain has TRBV6-6 and TRBJ1-4; D remains ambiguous. The germline CDR1 and CDR2 sequences are MNHNY and SVGAGI (reference sequence). V was clipped by 7 bases and J by 11 bases, with 11 bases between them. This CDR3 contains 11 residues. CDR3 nucleotides: TGTGCCAGCACCCTGGGCGGGAAACTGTTTTTT. Amino acid sequence: CASTLGGKLFF.

This sequence joins TRBV6-1 and TRBJ2-4, with D possibly matching TRBD2 (5 bases). The V end was cut by 8 bases, the J end by 0 bases, with 11 bases between. The germline V gene has CDR1 MNHNS and CDR2 SASEGT. This CDR3 has 14 residues. The DNA of the CDR3 is TGTGCCAGCCAGAGGGAACTAGCCAAAAACATTCAGTACTTC. Its protein product is CASQRELAKNIQYF.

Comment on this clone: The identical CDR3 is also encoded by other nucleotide sequences in the sample. The chain uses TRBV28 and TRBJ2-7; 7 bases align to TRBD1. The CDR3 runs 15 residues. Germline CDR1 is MDHEN and CDR2 is SYDVKM. With 5 bases clipped from V and 4 bases from J, the junction kept 11 bases outside the gene matches. The CDR3 loop is CASSSTGTATYEQYF. CDR3 DNA: TGTGCCAGCAGTAGCACCGGGACAGCGACATACGAGCAGTACTTC.

The CDR3 DNA reads as TGTGCCAGCAGACCTGGTCCTAGCGGGGGCTATGAGCAGTTCTTC. As protein: CASRPGPSGGYEQFF. This rearrangement joins TRBV13 to TRBJ2-1; TRBD2 matches at 10 bases. There are 15 residues in the CDR3. Germline assignment: CDR1 PRHDT and CDR2 FYEKMQ (reference sequence). Germline trimming cut 6 bases from V and 8 bases from J; bases unmatched to any gene: 10.

Only a few counts were recorded for this clone. The chain employs TRBV14 and TRBJ1-1, with D possibly matching TRBD1 (6 bases). The length of the CDR3 is 13 residues. The V end was cut by 5 bases, the J end by 1 base, with 8 bases between. Germline V gene sequence: CDR1 SGHDN, CDR2 FVKESK. Here the CDR3 reads CASSVRGNTEAFF. The CDR3 DNA reads TGTGCCAGCAGCGTCAGGGGGAACACTGAAGCTTTCTTT.

The chain couples TRBV6-5 to TRBJ2-2; D is unresolved. The V end was cut by 4 bases, the J end by 4 bases, with 4 bases between. Looked up from germline, CDR1 is MNHEY and CDR2 is SVGAGI. The CDR3 loop spans 12 amino acids. The CDR3 is CASSFTTGELFF. The CDR3 DNA follows: TGTGCCAGCAGTTTTACCACCGGGGAGCTGTTTTTT.